This T cell receptor (beta chain) was captured by sequencing in a study of lymphopenia after photon versus proton radiotherapy. Notes on the study in general: Better survival with proton therapy was suggested as possible, not demonstrated. Photon-treated patients lost naive T cells and TCR diversity; proton-treated stayed stable. Larger post-nadir TCR diversity loss correlated inversely with survival in deceased patients. Oligoclonal CD8+ Temra expansion after nadir drove photon patients' diversity drop.

The CDR3 consists of 17 residues. Germline V gives CDR1 MDHEN, CDR2 SYDVKM. Losses at the gene ends were 5 bases for V and 0 bases for J; bases not matched to a gene: 7. Assay used: immunoSEQ multiplex PCR; TCRdb lists only in-frame clones, some missing. This table has tens of thousands of clones, around nine tenths appearing once. With regard to this clone: What it binds is unknown.

The V and J genes are TRBV28 and TRBJ1-6; 7 nucleotides line up with TRBD1. Sequencing used peripheral blood, obtained from a patient treated with proton-based radiotherapy. This TCR came from a woman aged 55-70 years with cholangiocarcinoma. Some clones in this sample may be carry-over from other donors' samples. CDR3 loop: CASSRTGLSSYNSPLHF. The CDR3 region has the DNA TGTGCCAGCAGTCGGACAGGTTTGAGCTCCTATAATTCACCCCTCCACTTT.